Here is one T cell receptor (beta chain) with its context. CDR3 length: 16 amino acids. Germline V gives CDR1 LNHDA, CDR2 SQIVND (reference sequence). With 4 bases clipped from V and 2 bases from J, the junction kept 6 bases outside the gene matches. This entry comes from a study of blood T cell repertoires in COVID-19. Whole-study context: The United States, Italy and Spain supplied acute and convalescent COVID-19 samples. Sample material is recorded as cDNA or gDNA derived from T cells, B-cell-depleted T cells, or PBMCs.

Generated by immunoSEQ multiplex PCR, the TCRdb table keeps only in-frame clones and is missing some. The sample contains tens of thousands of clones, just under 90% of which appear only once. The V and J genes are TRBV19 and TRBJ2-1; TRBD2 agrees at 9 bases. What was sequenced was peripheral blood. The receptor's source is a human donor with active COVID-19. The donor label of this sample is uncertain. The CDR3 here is CASSTLAGSTYNEQFF. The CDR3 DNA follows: TGTGCCAGTAGTACTCTAGCGGGATCCACCTACAATGAGCAGTTCTTC.